The present T cell receptor (beta chain) was sequenced within a study of CD8 T cells in Susac syndrome. The CDR3 has 19 residues. V was clipped by 4 bases and J by 0 bases; unmatched bases: 15. Germline V lookup: CDR1 SGHRS, CDR2 YFSETQ. RNA in amounts of roughly 0.5 to 1 ug was reverse transcribed with random hexamers. The CDR3 of TCR beta was amplified by immunoSEQ multiplex PCR across 54 Vbeta and 13 Jbeta. MiXCR, applied by TCRdb to the immunoSEQ multiplex PCR reads, yields one record per CDR3 protein. The data show some 130,000 distinct CDR3 sequences, more than 85% seen once. What was sequenced was CD8+ T cells from PBMCs. The TCR sequence derives from a human donor with Susac syndrome. This sequence joins TRBV5-1 and TRBJ2-2, with 7 bases aligning to TRBD1. The CDR3 region has the DNA TGCGCCAGCAGCCGGAGTCCCGGGACAGTGACTTCGAACACCGGGGAGCTGTTTTTT. Protein product: CASSRSPGTVTSNTGELFF.